Detailed here is one T cell receptor beta chain. Its antigen remains unidentified. The entry originates in a study of early T cells in non-severe SARS-CoV-2 infection. Study findings and constraints: Private and CD4 specificities were missed by VDJdb matching, skewed to anti-spike CD8.

Using its own MiXCR run on the 5' RACE reads, TCRdb lists one record per CDR3 protein. The sample has about 59,000 distinct CDR3 sequences, 13% seen once. The origin of this receptor is an adult who was a healthcare worker with PCR-confirmed SARS-CoV-2 infection or an uninfected control (not recorded which). The input for sequencing was whole blood, taken at baseline.

CDR3 residues: CASSNPAGAYEQYF. The CDR3 coding sequence is TGTGCCAGCAGCAACCCTGCTGGCGCCTACGAGCAGTACTTC. The chain recombines TRBV28 with TRBJ2-7; D is unclear. Deletions cut 6 bases from V and 2 bases from J, with 14 bases between. The CDR3 is 14 amino acids. The germline CDR1 and CDR2 sequences are MDHEN and SYDVKM.